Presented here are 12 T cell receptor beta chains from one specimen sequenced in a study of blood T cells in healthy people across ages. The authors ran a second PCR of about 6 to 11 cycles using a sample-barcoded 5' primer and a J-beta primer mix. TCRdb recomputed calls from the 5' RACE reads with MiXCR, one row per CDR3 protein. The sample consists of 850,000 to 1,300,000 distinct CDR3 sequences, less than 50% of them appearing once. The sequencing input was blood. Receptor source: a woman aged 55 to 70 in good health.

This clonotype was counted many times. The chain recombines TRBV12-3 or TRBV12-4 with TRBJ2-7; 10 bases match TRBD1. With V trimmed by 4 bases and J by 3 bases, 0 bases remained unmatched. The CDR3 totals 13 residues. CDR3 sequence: CASSWDRGYEQYF. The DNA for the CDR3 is TGTGCCAGCAGTTGGGACAGGGGCTACGAGCAGTACTTC.

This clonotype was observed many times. CDR3 amino acids: CASSLGQGGYEQYF. CDR3 nucleotides: TGTGCCAGCAGTTTAGGGCAGGGGGGCTACGAGCAGTACTTC. The rearrangement uses TRBV27 and TRBJ2-7; TRBD1 is a possible D gene (7 bases). V was trimmed by 2 bases and J by 3 bases, leaving 11 bases between them. The germline V gene has CDR1 MNHEY and CDR2 SMNVEV (reference sequence). The CDR3 loop spans 14 amino acids.

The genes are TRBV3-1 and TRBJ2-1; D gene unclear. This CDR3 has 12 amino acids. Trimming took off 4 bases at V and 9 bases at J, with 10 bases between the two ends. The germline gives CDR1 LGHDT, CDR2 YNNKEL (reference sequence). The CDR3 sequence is CASSPAGSEQFF. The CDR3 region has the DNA TGTGCCAGCAGCCCAGCCGGAAGTGAGCAGTTCTTC.

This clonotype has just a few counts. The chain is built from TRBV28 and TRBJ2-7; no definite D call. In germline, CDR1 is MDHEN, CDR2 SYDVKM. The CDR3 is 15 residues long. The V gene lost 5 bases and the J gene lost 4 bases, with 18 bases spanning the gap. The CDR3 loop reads CASSTPGRFSYEQYF. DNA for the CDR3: TGTGCCAGCAGTACCCCTGGCCGTTTTTCGTACGAGCAGTACTTC.

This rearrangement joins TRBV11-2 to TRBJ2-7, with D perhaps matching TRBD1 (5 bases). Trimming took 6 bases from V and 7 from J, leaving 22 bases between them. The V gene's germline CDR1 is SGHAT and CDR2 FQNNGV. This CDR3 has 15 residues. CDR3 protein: CASSSLGQGSDEQYF. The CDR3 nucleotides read TGTGCCAGCAGTTCCTTGGGGCAGGGATCCGATGAGCAGTACTTC.

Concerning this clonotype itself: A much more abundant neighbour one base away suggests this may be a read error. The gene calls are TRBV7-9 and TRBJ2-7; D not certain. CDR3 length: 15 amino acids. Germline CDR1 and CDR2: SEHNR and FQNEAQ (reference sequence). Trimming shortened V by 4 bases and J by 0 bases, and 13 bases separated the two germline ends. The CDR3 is CASSSSDSASYEQYF. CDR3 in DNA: TGTGCCAGCAGCTCCTCAGACTCGGCCTCCTACGAGCAGTACTTC.

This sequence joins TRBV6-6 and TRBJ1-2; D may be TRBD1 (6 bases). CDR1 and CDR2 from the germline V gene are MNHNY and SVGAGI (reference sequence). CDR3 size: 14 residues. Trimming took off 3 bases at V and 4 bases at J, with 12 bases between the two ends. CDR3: CASSYGGQAYGYTF. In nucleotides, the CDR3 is TGTGCCAGCAGTTATGGGGGCCAGGCCTATGGCTACACCTTC.

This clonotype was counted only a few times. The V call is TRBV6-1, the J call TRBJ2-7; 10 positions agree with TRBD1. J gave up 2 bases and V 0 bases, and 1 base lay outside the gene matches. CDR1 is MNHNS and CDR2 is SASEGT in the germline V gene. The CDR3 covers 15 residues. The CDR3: CASSEAGTGAYEQYF. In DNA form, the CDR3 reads TGTGCCAGCAGTGAAGCCGGGACAGGGGCCTACGAGCAGTACTTC.

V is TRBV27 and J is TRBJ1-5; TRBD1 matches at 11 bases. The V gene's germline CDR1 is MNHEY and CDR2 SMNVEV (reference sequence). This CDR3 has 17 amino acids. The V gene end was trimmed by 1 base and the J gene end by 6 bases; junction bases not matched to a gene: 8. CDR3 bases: TGTGCCAGCAGTTTATGGGGGCCGGGACAGGGGGTTCAGCCCCAGCATTTT. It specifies CASSLWGPGQGVQPQHF.

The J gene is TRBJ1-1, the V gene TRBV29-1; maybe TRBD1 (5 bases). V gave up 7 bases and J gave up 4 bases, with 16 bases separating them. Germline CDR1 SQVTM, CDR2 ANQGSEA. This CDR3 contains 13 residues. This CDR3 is CSACDSGGTEAFF. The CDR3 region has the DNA TGCAGCGCTTGTGACAGTGGGGGCACTGAAGCTTTCTTT.

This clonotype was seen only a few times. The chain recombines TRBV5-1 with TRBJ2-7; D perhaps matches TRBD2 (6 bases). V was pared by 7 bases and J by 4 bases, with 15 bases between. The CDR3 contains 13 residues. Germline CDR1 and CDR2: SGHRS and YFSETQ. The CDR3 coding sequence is TGCGCCAGCTCCGGCGGGATGCGGTACGAGCAGTACTTC. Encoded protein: CASSGGMRYEQYF.

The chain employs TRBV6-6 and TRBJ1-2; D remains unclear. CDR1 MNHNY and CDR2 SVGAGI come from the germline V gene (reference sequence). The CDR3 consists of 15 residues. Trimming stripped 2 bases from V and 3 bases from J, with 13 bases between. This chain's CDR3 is CASSYEGRPYYGYTF. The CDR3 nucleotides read TGTGCCAGCAGTTACGAGGGCAGACCCTACTATGGCTACACCTTC.